This TCR beta chain is from a study of cytomegalovirus exposure and HLA in healthy donors. For the study at large: The roughly 120 million unique TCR beta sequences, from roughly 170 million T cells, were found by an earlier analysis. Study-level points and caveats: Later analysis suggested most CMV-associated TCR beta chains were HLA-restricted. Around 160 TCR beta chains were listed as cytomegalovirus-associated. Cytomegalovirus status was reportedly diagnosed by the classifier with high sensitivity and specificity.

The PCR was carried out with 60 Vbeta primers and 13 Jbeta primers. Sequencing was performed with immunoSEQ multiplex PCR; in TCRdb, only in-frame clones are kept and a portion is missing. The sample contains over 85,000 clones, 7.5% to 8.5% of which appear only once. Points on this clone: The target antigen is unknown.

Germline V lookup: CDR1 ENHRY, CDR2 SYGVKD. This CDR3 is 15 amino acids long. The V segment lost 5 bases and the J segment 6 bases; nucleotides outside the gene matches: 7. The chain uses TRBV10-3 and TRBJ2-2; TRBD2 aligns across 9 bases. Sequenced sample: PBMCs. This receptor was identified in a man aged 50 to 59 in good health and CMV-seronegative. CDR3 nucleotides: TGTGCCATCAGTCCCGGGACTAGCCGATCCGGGGAGCTGTTTTTT. This sequence encodes CAISPGTSRSGELFF.